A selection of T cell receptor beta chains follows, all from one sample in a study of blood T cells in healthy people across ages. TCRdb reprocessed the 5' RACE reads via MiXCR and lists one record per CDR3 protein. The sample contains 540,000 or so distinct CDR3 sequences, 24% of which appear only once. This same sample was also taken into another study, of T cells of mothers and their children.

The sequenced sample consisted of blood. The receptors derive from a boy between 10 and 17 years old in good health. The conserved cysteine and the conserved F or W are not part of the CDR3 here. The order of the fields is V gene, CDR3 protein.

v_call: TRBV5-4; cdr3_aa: ASRLDRAYNSPLH
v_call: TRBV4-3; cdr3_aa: ASNRGTSGTYNEQF
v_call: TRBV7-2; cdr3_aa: ASSLAWGSPYEQY
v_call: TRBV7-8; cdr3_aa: ASMDRNYGYT
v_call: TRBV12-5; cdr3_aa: ASGFFGGDEQF
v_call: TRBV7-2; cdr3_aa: ASSPRPRGQGQETQY
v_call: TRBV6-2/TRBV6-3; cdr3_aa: ASSYSSGGVETQY
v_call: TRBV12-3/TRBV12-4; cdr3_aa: ASSRQSSNTGELF
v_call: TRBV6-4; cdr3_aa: ASRDGTGMNTEAF
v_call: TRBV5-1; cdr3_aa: ASSQLSGRDNEQF
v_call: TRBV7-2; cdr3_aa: ASSSTESYGYT